A selection of T cell receptor beta chains follows, all from one sample in a study of T-cell memory formation after mild COVID-19. TCRdb fed the 5' RACE reads into MiXCR, producing one record per CDR3 protein. The table shows approximately 570,000 distinct CDR3 sequences, with about 20% occurring only once. Sequenced input: PBMCs or a T cell subset sorted from them (not recorded which). These receptors originate from an adult woman who had mild COVID-19 (a few samples of this study predate the infection). Cell type and time point are not known. CDR3s include the opening cysteine and the closing phenylalanine or tryptophan. D genes are given only for firm matches. Clone size appears in some rows only: once, few, many, or a class for an expanded clone.

J | D | size | V | CDR3 | DNA
TRBJ2-7 | . | few | TRBV5-6 | CASSLPGRSYEQYF | TGTGCCAGCAGCTTACCTGGGAGGTCATACGAGCAGTACTTC
TRBJ1-2 | . | . | TRBV7-8 | CASTRGSNYGYTF | TGTGCCAGCACGAGGGGTAGTAACTATGGCTACACCTTC
TRBJ2-1 | . | few | TRBV28 | CASSGVGTDSYNEQFF | TGTGCCAGCAGTGGGGTTGGGACCGATTCCTACAATGAGCAGTTCTTC
TRBJ2-2 | . | few | TRBV7-8 | CASSLVWARAGELFF | TGTGCCAGCAGCTTAGTTTGGGCCAGAGCCGGGGAGCTGTTTTTT
TRBJ2-4 | . | . | TRBV19 | CASSMGKQYF | TGTGCCAGTAGTATGGGAAAACAGTACTTC
TRBJ2-7 | TRBD1 | . | TRBV5-8 | CASSLGVSPGQVNEQYF | TGTGCCAGCAGCCTCGGTGTTTCACCGGGACAGGTCAACGAGCAGTACTTC
TRBJ2-7 | . | . | TRBV7-9 | CASSRGPVLYEQYF | TGTGCCAGCAGCCGTGGACCGGTGCTCTACGAGCAGTACTTC
TRBJ2-5 | . | . | TRBV30 | CAWSEGLVETQYF | TGTGCCTGGAGTGAAGGTTTGGTTGAGACCCAGTACTTC
TRBJ2-6 | . | few | TRBV7-2 | CASSLSLSSGANVLTF | TGTGCCAGCAGCTTGTCTCTCAGCTCTGGGGCCAACGTCCTGACTTTC
TRBJ2-3 | TRBD2 | few | TRBV3-1 | CASSQEWVAGGPDTQYF | TGTGCCAGCAGCCAAGAGTGGGTAGCGGGGGGACCAGATACGCAGTATTTT
TRBJ2-4 | . | few | TRBV21-1 | CASSKPPLAKNIQYF | TGTGCCAGCAGCAAACCTCCCCTAGCCAAAAACATTCAGTACTTC
TRBJ1-1 | . | few | TRBV6-6 | CASSERQPTEAFF | TGTGCCAGCTCCGAACGACAGCCCACTGAAGCTTTCTTT
TRBJ2-1 | TRBD2 | . | TRBV20-1 | CSARDPSGRNEQFF | TGCAGTGCTAGAGACCCTAGCGGGAGAAATGAGCAGTTCTTC
TRBJ1-2 | . | . | TRBV3-1 | CASSQSDRVRYGYTF | TGTGCCAGCAGCCAGTCGGACAGAGTTCGCTATGGCTACACCTTC
TRBJ2-7 | . | . | TRBV18 | CASSPGVADEQYF | TGTGCCAGCTCACCAGGGGTGGCGGACGAGCAGTACTTC
TRBJ1-2 | . | . | TRBV6-5 | CASSYGGPSNYGYTF | TGTGCCAGCAGTTACGGGGGCCCCTCTAACTATGGCTACACCTTC
TRBJ1-1 | TRBD1 | few | TRBV5-1 | CASSLSRQGWGTEAFF | TGCGCCAGCAGCTTGAGTAGACAGGGCTGGGGCACTGAAGCTTTCTTT
TRBJ1-5 | . | few | TRBV12-3/TRBV12-4 | CASSSLGWSNQPQHF | TGTGCCAGCAGTTCCTTAGGGTGGAGCAATCAGCCCCAGCATTTT
TRBJ2-5 | TRBD2 | few | TRBV4-3 | CASSQEGGQETQYF | TGCGCCAGCAGCCAAGAGGGAGGGCAAGAGACCCAGTACTTC
TRBJ2-5 | TRBD2 | few | TRBV7-8 | CASSLLRASGRVPQETQYF | TGTGCCAGCAGCTTACTTAGGGCTAGCGGGAGGGTCCCCCAAGAGACCCAGTACTTC
TRBJ1-1 | . | few | TRBV2 | CASRIRGGLGTEAFF | TGTGCCAGCAGAATTCGGGGGGGGCTGGGGACTGAAGCTTTCTTT
TRBJ2-1 | TRBD2 | . | TRBV7-9 | CASSPKRGEQFF | TGTGCCAGCAGCCCGAAGCGGGGAGAGCAGTTCTTC
TRBJ1-4 | . | few | TRBV18 | CASSSAGTPEKLFF | TGTGCCAGCTCCTCCGCCGGGACGCCGGAAAAACTGTTTTTT
TRBJ1-1 | TRBD1 | . | TRBV12-3/TRBV12-4 | CASKLGGGGMENTEAFF | TGTGCCAGCAAATTAGGAGGGGGCGGAATGGAGAACACTGAAGCTTTCTTT
TRBJ2-7 | . | few | TRBV19 | CASSIQGASGYEQYF | TGTGCCAGTAGTATCCAGGGCGCCTCTGGTTACGAGCAGTACTTC
TRBJ2-7 | TRBD1 | few | TRBV20-1 | CSAHRDRPPYEQYF | TGCAGTGCTCACCGGGACAGGCCCCCCTACGAGCAGTACTTC
TRBJ2-5 | . | few | TRBV5-1 | CASRLQGPQETQYF | TGCGCCAGCAGGTTACAGGGACCACAAGAGACCCAGTACTTC
TRBJ1-2 | . | . | TRBV5-4 | CAWILDEPNPGYTF | TGTGCCTGGATTCTCGATGAGCCTAATCCGGGCTACACCTTC
TRBJ2-3 | . | many | TRBV4-2 | CASSQDNLGGKLDLRTDTQYF | TGTGCCAGCAGCCAAGATAATCTAGGAGGGAAGTTGGATTTGCGCACAGATACGCAGTATTTT
TRBJ2-5 | . | few | TRBV15 | CATSRAGSSGETQYF | TGTGCCACCAGCAGAGCTGGATCCTCGGGGGAGACCCAGTACTTC
TRBJ1-6 | . | . | TRBV20-1 | CSAAVGEGSPLHF | TGCAGTGCTGCTGTCGGGGAGGGCTCACCCCTCCACTTT
TRBJ2-1 | TRBD2 | few | TRBV11-3 | CASSLTGRRPDEQFF | TGTGCCAGCAGCTTAACCGGGAGGCGGCCAGATGAGCAGTTCTTC
TRBJ2-4 | . | few | TRBV3-1 | CATSRGPWAIQYF | TGTGCCACCTCCCGGGGGCCGTGGGCCATTCAGTACTTC
TRBJ2-2 | TRBD2 | . | TRBV3-1 | CASSPPTSGNTGELFF | TGTGCCAGCAGCCCCCCGACTAGCGGTAACACCGGGGAGCTGTTTTTT
TRBJ2-2 | TRBD1 | many | TRBV24-1 | CATSVAPGQRNTGELFF | TGTGCCACCAGTGTCGCCCCGGGACAGAGGAACACCGGGGAGCTGTTTTTT
TRBJ2-1 | . | few | TRBV7-9 | CASSFPGSEQFF | TGTGCCAGCAGCTTCCCAGGGAGTGAGCAGTTCTTC
TRBJ2-7 | . | . | TRBV15 | CATSRDLYREDYEQYF | TGTGCCACCAGCAGAGACCTATACAGGGAGGACTACGAGCAGTACTTC
TRBJ1-2 | . | few | TRBV15 | CATRRAGGGYGYTF | TGTGCCACCAGGAGGGCAGGAGGAGGCTATGGCTACACCTTC
TRBJ2-1 | . | . | TRBV12-3/TRBV12-4 | CASSGLAYNEQFF | TGTGCCAGCAGCGGCCTTGCCTACAATGAGCAGTTCTTC
TRBJ1-1 | TRBD1 | few | TRBV18 | CASSPGTGALNTEAFF | TGTGCCAGCTCACCGGGGACAGGGGCCCTGAACACTGAAGCTTTCTTT
TRBJ1-1 | TRBD1 | . | TRBV5-1 | CASSLTGARDTEAFF | TGCGCCAGCAGCTTGACAGGGGCCCGAGACACTGAAGCTTTCTTT
TRBJ1-1 | . | . | TRBV29-1 | CSVSSSMNTEAFF | TGCAGCGTATCAAGCTCCATGAACACTGAAGCTTTCTTT
TRBJ2-2 | . | . | TRBV27 | CASSLIFGVAGELFF | TGTGCCAGCAGTTTAATATTTGGAGTCGCCGGGGAGCTGTTTTTT
TRBJ2-2 | . | . | TRBV6-4 | CASSDSAGTPLGELFF | TGTGCCAGCAGTGACTCGGCAGGGACCCCTCTCGGGGAGCTGTTTTTT
TRBJ1-5 | . | few | TRBV21-1 | CASSQKEPDRATPQHF | TGTGCCAGCAGTCAAAAGGAGCCGGACAGGGCAACGCCCCAGCATTTT
TRBJ2-7 | . | few | TRBV7-9 | CASSFSEVLAGEQYF | TGTGCCAGCAGCTTTTCGGAGGTCCTTGCGGGGGAGCAGTACTTC